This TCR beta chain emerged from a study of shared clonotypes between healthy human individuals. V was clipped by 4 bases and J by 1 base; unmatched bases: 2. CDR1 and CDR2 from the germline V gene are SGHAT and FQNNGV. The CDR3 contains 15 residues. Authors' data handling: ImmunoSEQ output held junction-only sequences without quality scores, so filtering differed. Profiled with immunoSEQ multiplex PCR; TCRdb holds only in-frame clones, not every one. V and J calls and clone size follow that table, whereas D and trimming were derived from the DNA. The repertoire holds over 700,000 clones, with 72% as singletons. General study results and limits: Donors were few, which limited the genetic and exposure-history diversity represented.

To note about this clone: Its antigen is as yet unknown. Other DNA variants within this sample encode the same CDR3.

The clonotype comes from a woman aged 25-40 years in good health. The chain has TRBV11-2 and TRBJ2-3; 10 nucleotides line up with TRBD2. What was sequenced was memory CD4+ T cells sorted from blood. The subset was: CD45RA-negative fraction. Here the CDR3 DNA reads TGTGCCAGCAGCTCGCTAGCGGGGGGCACAGATACGCAGTATTTT. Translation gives CASSSLAGGTDTQYF.